Presented here are 11 T cell receptor beta chains from one specimen sequenced in a study of shared clonotypes between healthy human individuals (dated by TCRdb to 2018 to 2021). The library was made by the immunoSEQ multiplex PCR assay. TCRdb took over this immuneACCESS table, retaining in-frame rearrangements with V and J assigned. Such tables are incomplete; in checked studies, under half of the missing clones stem from an unresolved V gene, and the remainder is unexplained. This sample lists 2 million to 2.5 million clones; 85% to 95% were detected once. 0.37% of the sample is in the top ten clones. Sequenced input: naive CD4+ T cells from PBMCs. The cell subset or site label, read with the paper, signifies: CD45RA+ positively selected. The origin of the receptors is a man in his late teens or twenties in good health. Some clones in this sample may be carry-over from other donors' samples.

The J gene is TRBJ1-2, the V gene TRBV29-1, with a tentative D call TRBD1 (6 bases). Trimming stripped 3 bases from V and 1 base from J, with 18 bases between. This CDR3 contains 16 residues. CDR1 is SQVTM and CDR2 is ANQGSEA in the germline V gene. CDR3 in amino acids: CSVEVGAGNLNYGYTF. The DNA for the CDR3 is TGCAGCGTTGAGGTGGGGGCAGGAAATCTTAACTATGGCTACACCTTC.

V usage is TRBV18 and J usage is TRBJ1-5; D not resolved. The CDR3 spans 13 residues. V was cut by 1 base and J by 4 bases, with 5 bases left in between. The germline V gene has CDR1 KGHSH and CDR2 LQKENI. The chain's CDR3 is CASSPQANQPQHF. CDR3 coding DNA: TGTGCCAGCTCACCACAGGCGAATCAGCCCCAGCATTTT.

V gene TRBV9 combines with J gene TRBJ2-2, with 11 bases aligning to TRBD2. This CDR3 has 17 residues. V shed 0 bases and J 5 bases; nucleotides not matched to a gene: 6. From germline, CDR1 is SGDLS and CDR2 YYNGEE. The CDR3 reads CASSVGVAGGGTGELFF. The CDR3 DNA reads as TGTGCCAGCAGCGTAGGCGTAGCGGGAGGGGGAACCGGGGAGCTGTTTTTT.

The chain recombines TRBV25-1 with TRBJ2-2; 10 nucleotides line up with TRBD1. The CDR3 consists of 16 residues. The V gene end was trimmed by 3 bases and the J gene end by 6 bases; junction bases not matched to a gene: 7. Per the germline V gene, CDR1 is MGHDK and CDR2 is SYGVNS. The CDR3 bases are TGTGCCAGCAGTGACCCGGGACAGGGGTGGCCCGGGGAGCTGTTTTTT. It translates to CASSDPGQGWPGELFF.

This clone appeared a single time. The chain combines TRBV7-9 with TRBJ1-4; the D gene is possibly TRBD1 (6 bases). The germline gives CDR1 SEHNR, CDR2 FQNEAQ (reference sequence). This CDR3 spans 16 amino acids. V lost 5 bases, J lost 8 bases, and 21 bases lay in between. In DNA, the CDR3 is TGTGCCAGCAGCCCCGAGGCGGGGGCGCGGTGGGAAAAACTGTTTTTT. It codes for CASSPEAGARWEKLFF.

The chain recombines TRBV6-6 with TRBJ1-3; no reliable D call. Per the germline V gene, CDR1 is MNHNY and CDR2 is SVGAGI (reference sequence). The CDR3 covers 14 residues. V was trimmed by 2 bases and J by 4 bases, leaving 9 bases between them. CDR3 in amino acids: CASSYGVPGNTIYF. Here the CDR3 DNA reads TGTGCCAGCAGTTACGGGGTTCCAGGAAACACCATATATTTT.

The rearrangement uses TRBV6-5 and TRBJ1-2; D gene uncertain. Germline V gene sequence: CDR1 MNHEY, CDR2 SVGAGI. There are 14 residues in the CDR3. Trimming removed 2 bases from V and 1 base from J, with 8 bases in between. DNA for the CDR3: TGTGCCAGCAGTTACGGGCGGTTTAACTATGGCTACACCTTC. Amino acid sequence: CASSYGRFNYGYTF.

V usage is TRBV5-1 and J usage is TRBJ2-3; 7 nucleotides match TRBD1. Germline values: CDR1 SGHRS, CDR2 YFSETQ. J gave up 2 bases and V 5 bases, and 17 bases lay outside the gene matches. CDR3 length equals 18 residues. CDR3 coding DNA: TGCGCCAGCAGACTGAACAGGGGACCCTATAAACCCACAGATACGCAGTATTTT. This translates into CASRLNRGPYKPTDTQYF.

This chain joins TRBV7-2 and TRBJ2-7; a possible D gene is TRBD1 (6 bases). The V gene lost 4 bases and the J gene lost 2 bases, with 18 bases spanning the gap. Germline CDR1 and CDR2: SGHTA and FQGNSA. The length of the CDR3 is 16 residues. CDR3 amino acids: CASSSRSGRGTYEQYF. The CDR3 coding sequence is TGTGCCAGCAGCTCTAGGTCGGGCAGGGGTACCTACGAGCAGTACTTC.

This clone was detected only once. This chain joins TRBV5-1 and TRBJ2-7; 9 nucleotides agree with TRBD2. V lost 1 base, J lost 4 bases, and 15 bases stayed unmatched. The CDR3 is 18 amino acids. The germline V gene encodes CDR1 SGHRS and CDR2 YFSETQ. The CDR3 reads CASSLLGSKAGGAYEQYF. CDR3 bases: TGCGCCAGCAGCTTGTTAGGTTCTAAGGCGGGAGGGGCTTACGAGCAGTACTTC.

The V gene is TRBV5-4, the J gene TRBJ2-7; 7 bases agree with TRBD1. CDR1 is SGHNT, CDR2 YYREEE, per germline (reference sequence). The CDR3 runs 15 residues. The V segment lost 4 bases and the J segment 4 bases; nucleotides outside the gene matches: 11. The chain's CDR3 is CASSQRTGLGYEQYF. The CDR3 DNA reads as TGTGCCAGCAGCCAACGGACAGGACTTGGTTACGAGCAGTACTTC.